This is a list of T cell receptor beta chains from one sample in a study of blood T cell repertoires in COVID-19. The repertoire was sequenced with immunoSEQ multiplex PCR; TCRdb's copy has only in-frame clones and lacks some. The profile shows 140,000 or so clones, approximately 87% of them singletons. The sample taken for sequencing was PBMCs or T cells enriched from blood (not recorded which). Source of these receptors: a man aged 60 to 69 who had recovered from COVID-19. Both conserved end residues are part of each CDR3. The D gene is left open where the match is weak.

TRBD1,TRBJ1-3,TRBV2,TGTGCCAGCAGTGACAGGGGGCACACCATATATTTT,CASSDRGHTIYF
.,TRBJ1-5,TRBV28,TGTGCCAGCTGTTCTTCCGGTGAACAGCCCCAGCATTTT,CASCSSGEQPQHF
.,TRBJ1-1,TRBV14,TGTGCCAGCAGCCAAGGTATGAACACTGAAGCTTTCTTT,CASSQGMNTEAFF
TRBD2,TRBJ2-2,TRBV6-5,TGTGCCAGCAGGTTGGGACTAGTTCGCACCGGGGAGCTGTTTTTT,CASRLGLVRTGELFF
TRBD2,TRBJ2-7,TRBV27,TGTGCCAGCAGATGGACTAGCCGCGGGCACGAGCAGTACTTC,CASRWTSRGHEQYF
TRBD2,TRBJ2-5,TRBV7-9,TGTGCCAGCAGCCCCCTAGCGGGGGGGTCCCGAGAGACCCAGTACTTC,CASSPLAGGSRETQYF
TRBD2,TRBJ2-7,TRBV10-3,TGTGCCATCAGTGAGGGTGAGGGAGGGCGGTACGAGCAGTACTTC,CAISEGEGGRYEQYF
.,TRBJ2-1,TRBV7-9,TGTGCCAGCAGCCCGGTGGGGGGCAGGGGGAATGAGCAGTTCTTC,CASSPVGGRGNEQFF
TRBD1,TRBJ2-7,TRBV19,TGTGCCAGTAGTATCGGCCGGACAGGCTCCTACGAGCAGTACTTC,CASSIGRTGSYEQYF
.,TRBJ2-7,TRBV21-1,TGTGCCAGCAGCAAAGAATACGGACAGGACCACTACGAGCAGTACTTC,CASSKEYGQDHYEQYF
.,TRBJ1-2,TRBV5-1,TGCGCCAGCAGCTCAGACAGGCCCTACACCTTC,CASSSDRPYTF